The sequence of this T cell receptor beta chain was determined in a study of PD-1 blockade in classical Hodgkin lymphoma. As for this clone: The antigen remains unidentified.

Following autologous stem cell transplantation, relapse occurred in every patient, and exposure to brentuximab vedotin varied. Study-wide results and caveats: Newly diagnosed patients had baseline TCR diversity that was reportedly lower than that of healthy donors. Still unresolved is the cause of the repertoire differences, which may be disease activity or prior therapy. Newly diagnosed patients and complete responders had comparable diversity at baseline.

The assay was immunoSEQ multiplex PCR, and TCRdb's table has in-frame clones only and misses some. The data show fewer than 75,000 clones, 85% to 90% seen once. Sequencing used peripheral blood mononuclear cells (PBMCs), obtained before the second cycle of nivolumab. This TCR was sampled from a human donor with classical Hodgkin lymphoma.

The CDR3 region is CASAEGATNEKLFF. CDR3 nucleotides: TGCGCCAGCGCGGAAGGGGCGACTAATGAAAAACTGTTTTTT. The chain is built from TRBV5-1 and TRBJ1-4; weak D call: TRBD1 (5 bases). Per the germline V gene, CDR1 is SGHRS and CDR2 is YFSETQ. The V end was cut by 7 bases, the J end by 2 bases, with 12 bases between. This CDR3 has 14 amino acids.